Listed below are T cell receptor beta chains from one sample, sequenced in a study of shared clonotypes between healthy human individuals. Using immunoSEQ multiplex PCR, the repertoire was profiled, and TCRdb retains in-frame clones only, with some absent. The table has about 1.5 million clones, 95% to 99% seen once. The specimen sequenced was naive CD4+ T cells sorted from blood. These receptors originate from a man aged 25 to 40 in good health. The conserved cysteine and the conserved F or W are not part of the CDR3 here. The order of the fields is J gene, V gene, clone size, D gene, CDR3 protein. D genes are given only for firm matches. The size field is filled for only some rows; it gives once, few, many or a size class.

J: TRBJ2-5
V: TRBV6-5
size: NA
D: NA
CDR3: ASSRKPQETQY

J: TRBJ2-7
V: TRBV11-3
size: NA
D: NA
CDR3: ASSLDGGYSYEQY

J: TRBJ2-2
V: TRBV11-2
size: once
D: NA
CDR3: ASSLTGLLGELF

J: TRBJ2-6
V: TRBV18
size: NA
D: NA
CDR3: ASSALQGSFGANVLT

J: TRBJ2-5
V: TRBV5-6
size: NA
D: NA
CDR3: ASSFLSVETQY

J: TRBJ2-2
V: TRBV28
size: NA
D: NA
CDR3: ASSFADRLTGELF

J: TRBJ2-7
V: TRBV7-3
size: NA
D: NA
CDR3: ASSLGGEGYEQY

J: TRBJ2-2
V: TRBV18
size: NA
D: NA
CDR3: ASSPRAVRNTGELF

J: TRBJ2-3
V: TRBV5-1
size: NA
D: NA
CDR3: ASSWGGSTDTQY

J: TRBJ1-1
V: TRBV5-5
size: NA
D: NA
CDR3: ASSLAVLKTEAF

J: TRBJ2-1
V: TRBV5-6
size: NA
D: NA
CDR3: ASSLFSGSSYNEQF

J: TRBJ2-7
V: TRBV28
size: NA
D: TRBD2
CDR3: ASRQPGGSSYEQY

J: TRBJ2-1
V: TRBV29-1
size: NA
D: NA
CDR3: SGKQDPSNYNEQF

J: TRBJ1-2
V: TRBV7-9
size: NA
D: TRBD1
CDR3: ASSQSGTANGYT

J: TRBJ2-1
V: TRBV11-2
size: once
D: NA
CDR3: ASVRQSSYNEQF

J: TRBJ1-4
V: TRBV4-1
size: NA
D: NA
CDR3: ASSQQGLGEKLF

J: TRBJ2-1
V: TRBV30
size: NA
D: NA
CDR3: AWSVRTGYNEQF

J: TRBJ2-7
V: TRBV2
size: once
D: TRBD2
CDR3: ASCLAGGRYEQY

J: TRBJ1-1
V: TRBV9
size: NA
D: TRBD1
CDR3: ASSPGGWVTEAF

J: TRBJ1-2
V: TRBV30
size: NA
D: TRBD1
CDR3: AWSKGQGATLGGYT

J: TRBJ2-3
V: TRBV6-5
size: NA
D: TRBD2
CDR3: ASGEPGLSRHTQY

J: TRBJ2-1
V: TRBV5-1
size: NA
D: TRBD2
CDR3: ASSLGGLAGGVIDEQF

J: TRBJ2-7
V: TRBV6-1
size: NA
D: NA
CDR3: ASSLGAAYEQY

J: TRBJ2-4
V: TRBV6-1
size: NA
D: TRBD2
CDR3: ASTWQGGHIQY

J: TRBJ2-3
V: TRBV28
size: NA
D: NA
CDR3: ASSLVADTQY

J: TRBJ2-7
V: TRBV7-6
size: NA
D: NA
CDR3: ASSLDRGRLAS

J: TRBJ2-1
V: TRBV28
size: NA
D: TRBD1
CDR3: ASSSDTGGISYNEQF

J: TRBJ2-1
V: TRBV29-1
size: NA
D: TRBD1
CDR3: SVSRTGANNEQF

J: TRBJ1-4
V: TRBV7-9
size: once
D: TRBD1
CDR3: ASSAGQGSTNEKLF

J: TRBJ2-1
V: TRBV9
size: once
D: TRBD1
CDR3: ASSSRRTGSHEQF

J: TRBJ2-7
V: TRBV7-8
size: NA
D: NA
CDR3: ASSSPKGTTPNEQY

J: TRBJ1-3
V: TRBV7-6
size: NA
D: TRBD1
CDR3: ASSPISGGQGFSGNTIY

J: TRBJ2-1
V: TRBV11-2
size: NA
D: NA
CDR3: ASSLDPDEGQF

J: TRBJ2-7
V: TRBV18
size: NA
D: TRBD1
CDR3: ASSPPGQALISYEQY

J: TRBJ2-3
V: TRBV4-1
size: NA
D: TRBD2
CDR3: ASSRGTSGITDTQY

J: TRBJ2-1
V: TRBV5-5
size: NA
D: TRBD2
CDR3: AAAGGVALNEQF

J: TRBJ2-5
V: TRBV28
size: NA
D: NA
CDR3: ASIPSPGQETQY

J: TRBJ2-3
V: TRBV28
size: NA
D: NA
CDR3: ASSLTTGIYTDTQY

J: TRBJ1-4
V: TRBV9
size: NA
D: TRBD1
CDR3: ASSEGDRIASEKLF

J: TRBJ2-3
V: TRBV2
size: few
D: NA
CDR3: ASSEALGDTQY

J: TRBJ2-2
V: TRBV9
size: NA
D: TRBD2
CDR3: ASTLGGAGELF

J: TRBJ2-3
V: TRBV7-9
size: once
D: TRBD2
CDR3: ASSFLTSASTDTQY

J: TRBJ2-5
V: TRBV10-3
size: NA
D: NA
CDR3: ATGGETQY

J: TRBJ2-7
V: TRBV11-2
size: NA
D: NA
CDR3: ASSLWAYEQY

J: TRBJ1-2
V: TRBV28
size: NA
D: TRBD1
CDR3: AISQGNYGYT

J: TRBJ2-5
V: TRBV5-1
size: NA
D: NA
CDR3: ASTLDFKRGETQY

J: TRBJ2-7
V: TRBV6-1
size: NA
D: TRBD2
CDR3: ASSGFAGVNHEQY